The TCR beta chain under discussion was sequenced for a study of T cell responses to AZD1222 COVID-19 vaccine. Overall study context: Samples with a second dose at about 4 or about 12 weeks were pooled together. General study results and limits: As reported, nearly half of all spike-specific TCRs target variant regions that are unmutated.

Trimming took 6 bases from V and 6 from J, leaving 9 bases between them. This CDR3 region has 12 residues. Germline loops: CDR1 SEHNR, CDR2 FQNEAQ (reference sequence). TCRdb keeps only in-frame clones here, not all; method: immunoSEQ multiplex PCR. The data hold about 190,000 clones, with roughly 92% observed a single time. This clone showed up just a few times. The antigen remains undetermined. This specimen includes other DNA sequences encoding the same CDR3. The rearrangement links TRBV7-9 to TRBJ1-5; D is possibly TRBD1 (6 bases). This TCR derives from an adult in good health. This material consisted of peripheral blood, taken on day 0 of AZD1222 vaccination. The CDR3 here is CASSSGVQPQHF. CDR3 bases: TGTGCCAGCAGTTCAGGGGTTCAGCCCCAGCATTTT.